A single sample is the source of the 29 T cell receptor beta chains below, sequenced in a study of CDR3 diversity in severe acne. In TCRdb, the PCR reads were re-called with MiXCR into one record per CDR3 protein. The data show roughly 100,000 distinct CDR3 sequences, about half seen once. Sequenced input: blood. These receptors all stem from a male donor with acne.

In this sample, this clonotype turned up many times. V and J are TRBV12-3 or TRBV12-4 and TRBJ1-6; D is uncertain. V gave up 2 bases and J gave up 7 bases, with 12 bases separating them. The CDR3 contains 15 residues. The CDR3 region has the DNA TGTGCCAGCAGTTTATTCAGTTCTACGAATTCACCCCTCCACTTT. Translating it yields CASSLFSSTNSPLHF.

V usage is TRBV27 and J usage is TRBJ2-3; no clear D. Germline lookup yields CDR1 MNHEY and CDR2 SMNVEV (reference sequence). V was cut by 1 base and J by 0 bases, with 14 bases left in between. There are 17 residues in the CDR3. DNA of the CDR3: TGTGCCAGCAGTTTATTCAGAGCGCCTGGTAGCACAGATACGCAGTATTTT. This codes for CASSLFRAPGSTDTQYF.

This clonotype was counted between two and nine times. The rearrangement links TRBV19 to TRBJ1-1; D possibly corresponds to TRBD1 (5 bases). In germline, CDR1 is LNHDA, CDR2 SQIVND (reference sequence). The V gene lost 7 bases and the J gene lost 1 base, with 19 bases spanning the gap. The CDR3 has 16 amino acids. The CDR3 reads CASKVGTGVRNTEAFF. The CDR3 nucleotides are TGTGCCAGTAAGGTCGGAACAGGAGTGCGGAACACTGAAGCTTTCTTT.

V and J are TRBV3-1 and TRBJ2-7; D is ambiguous. The CDR3 is made up of 13 amino acids. Trimming stripped 0 bases from V and 11 bases from J, with 14 bases between. The V gene's germline CDR1 is LGHDT and CDR2 YNNKEL (reference sequence). CDR3 protein: CASSQDLWSPEYF. The CDR3 DNA reads TGTGCCAGCAGCCAAGATCTCTGGAGCCCTGAGTACTTC.

The CDR3 nucleotides read TGTGCCAGCAGCCAAGGGACTCATTATAATGAAAAACTGTTTTTT. The encoded protein is CASSQGTHYNEKLFF. The chain uses TRBV3-1 and TRBJ1-4; D unresolved. V was trimmed by 1 base and J by 4 bases, leaving 10 bases between them. The CDR3 extends over 15 amino acids. Germline loops: CDR1 LGHDT, CDR2 YNNKEL (reference sequence).

This chain joins TRBV20-1 and TRBJ2-7; 10 bases align to TRBD1. V dropped 1 base and J dropped 5; count of bases not matched to a gene: 8. Germline V lookup: CDR1 DFQATT, CDR2 SNEGSKA (reference sequence). This CDR3 contains 15 residues. CDR3 region: CSARGPGQGKNEQYF. In DNA form, the CDR3 reads TGCAGTGCTAGAGGACCGGGACAGGGGAAGAACGAGCAGTACTTC.

The chain recombines TRBV3-1 with TRBJ2-5, with 7 positions matching TRBD2. The junction had 7 bases not matched to a gene; V was cut back by 4 bases and J by 5 bases. Germline lookup yields CDR1 LGHDT and CDR2 YNNKEL (reference sequence). The CDR3 length is 14 residues. The CDR3 sequence is CASSPSGLVETQYF. The CDR3 nucleotides are TGTGCCAGCAGCCCTTCCGGACTAGTGGAGACCCAGTACTTC.

This rearrangement joins TRBV28 to TRBJ2-3; D call uncertain. CDR3 length: 14 amino acids. Trimming stripped 6 bases from V and 3 bases from J, with 13 bases between. Germline values: CDR1 MDHEN, CDR2 SYDVKM. The CDR3 spells CASSFVMGTDTQYF. The CDR3 DNA sequence: TGTGCCAGCAGCTTTGTTATGGGGACAGATACGCAGTATTTT.

This clonotype was detected only a few times. The chain recombines TRBV9 with TRBJ2-3; 10 bases map to TRBD2. The CDR3 has 17 amino acids. Germline trimming cut 0 bases from V and 1 base from J; bases unmatched to any gene: 5. From germline, CDR1 is SGDLS and CDR2 YYNGEE. The CDR3 loop is CASSVALTSGGTDTQYF. The CDR3 nucleotides are TGTGCCAGCAGCGTAGCCCTAACTAGCGGGGGCACAGATACGCAGTATTTT.

The table lists this clonotype with many counts. This chain links TRBV2 with TRBJ2-7, with D perhaps TRBD1 or TRBD2 (5 bases each). Germline lookup yields CDR1 SNHLY and CDR2 FYNNEI. The CDR3 loop spans 15 amino acids. V dropped 7 bases and J dropped 7 bases, with 23 bases sitting between them. The CDR3 sequence is CASILSGTPSGEQYV. The CDR3 region has the DNA TGTGCCAGCATCCTGTCCGGGACGCCGTCGGGGGAGCAGTACGTC.

This clonotype was found a few times. The chain combines TRBV6-5 with TRBJ2-1; 15 nucleotides line up with TRBD2. CDR3 size: 16 residues. The germline gives CDR1 MNHEY, CDR2 SVGAGI. The J segment lost 5 bases and the V segment lost 6 bases, leaving 5 bases of the junction unmatched. CDR3 sequence: CASSDGTSGRHNEQFF. The CDR3 bases are TGTGCCAGCAGCGATGGGACTAGCGGGAGGCACAATGAGCAGTTCTTC.

The table lists this clonotype with a count of one. This chain connects TRBV7-2 to TRBJ1-5, with 8 bases identical to TRBD1. The CDR3 is 12 residues long. Losses at the gene ends were 5 bases for V and 11 bases for J; bases not matched to a gene: 5. Germline loops: CDR1 SGHTA, CDR2 FQGNSA. The CDR3 protein is CASSPTGQAQHF. CDR3 nucleotides: TGTGCCAGCAGCCCTACGGGACAGGCCCAGCATTTT. The full variable domain, rest sourced from reference TRBV7-2 and TRBJ1-5, is GAGVSQSPSNKVTEKGKDVELRCDPISGHTALYWYRQSLGQGLEFLIYFQGNSAPDKSGLPSDRFSAERTGGSVSTLTIQRTQQEDSAVYLCASSPTGQAQHFGDGTRLSIL.

This clonotype was counted only a few times. The chain joins TRBV6-2 or TRBV6-3 to TRBJ2-5; D not resolved. With 2 bases removed from V and 5 bases from J, the gap between germline ends came to 3 bases. This CDR3 is built from 11 residues. CDR1 and CDR2 (germline): MNHEY, SVGEGT. CDR3 residues: CASSYVETQYF. CDR3 DNA: TGTGCCAGCAGTTACGTTGAGACCCAGTACTTC.

CDR3 DNA sequence: TGCGCCAGCAGTGAAGATGCCAGGGGCGGCAATCAGCCCCAGCATTTT. This translates into CASSEDARGGNQPQHF. The chain uses TRBV10-2 and TRBJ1-5; D is possibly TRBD1 (6 bases). The CDR3 has 16 residues. CDR1 WSHSY and CDR2 SAAADI come from the germline V gene. Trimming took 3 bases from V and 2 from J, leaving 14 bases between them.

A word on this clonotype: The junction does not match germline at one end; this may be a read error. J is TRBJ1-3 and V is TRBV7-6; no clear D gene. Germline lookup yields CDR1 SGHVS and CDR2 FNYEAQ. The CDR3 extends over 15 amino acids. The CDR3 nucleotides are TGTGCCAGCTCGACACTGACCGGCTCTGAAAACACCATATATTTT. Protein: CASSTLTGSENTIYF.

The chain recombines TRBV4-1 with TRBJ2-7; maybe TRBD2 (6 bases). Trimming stripped 4 bases from V and 2 bases from J, with 9 bases between. The germline V gene encodes CDR1 MGHRA and CDR2 YSYEKL. This CDR3 is built from 13 residues. The DNA for the CDR3 is TGCGCCAGCAGCCTGACTAGAGCCTACGAGCAGTACTTC. It specifies CASSLTRAYEQYF.

The chain couples TRBV2 to TRBJ2-2; unclear D gene. The CDR3 spans 14 residues. Germline CDR1 and CDR2: SNHLY and FYNNEI. V was clipped by 5 bases and J by 3 bases, with 10 bases between them. This chain's CDR3 is CASSKGRDTGELFF. CDR3 sequence (DNA): TGTGCCAGCAGTAAGGGTAGGGACACCGGGGAGCTGTTTTTT. Using reference TRBV2 and TRBJ2-2 for the parts outside the CDR3, the full variable domain is EPEVTQTPSHQVTQMGQEVILRCVPISNHLYFYWYRQILGQKVEFLVSFYNNEISEKSEIFDDQFSVERPDGSNFTLKIRSTKLEDSAMYFCASSKGRDTGELFFGEGSRLTVL.

The chain employs TRBV7-6 and TRBJ2-7, with TRBD2 matching 9 bases. This CDR3 has 15 amino acids. Germline trimming cut 5 bases from V and 3 bases from J; bases unmatched to any gene: 8. Per germline, CDR1 SGHVS and CDR2 FNYEAQ. The CDR3 loop reads CASSTDQTSGYEQYF. The CDR3 DNA reads as TGTGCCAGCAGCACAGACCAGACTAGCGGCTACGAGCAGTACTTC. The variable domain in full, completed from reference TRBV7-6 and TRBJ2-7, reads GAGVSQSPRYKVTKRGQDVALRCDPISGHVSLYWYRQALGQGPEFLTYFNYEAQQDKSGLPNDRFSAERPEGSISTLTIQRTEQRDSAMYRCASSTDQTSGYEQYFGPGTRLTVT.

A note on this clonotype: A junction end diverges from the germline sequence, so it may reflect a read error. V usage is TRBV7-2 and J usage is TRBJ2-7, with D maybe TRBD2 (5 bases). The CDR3 sequence is 13 residues long. Per germline, CDR1 SGHTA and CDR2 FQGNSA. The CDR3 DNA is TGCGCCAGCAGAGAAGGGAGCTCTTACGAGCAGTGCTTC. Translation: CASREGSSYEQCF.

This clonotype was detected only once. The CDR3 reads CASSQDLGVHSPLHF. The CDR3 DNA is TGCGCCAGCAGCCAAGATCTGGGGGTGCATTCACCCCTCCACTTT. J is TRBJ1-6 and V is TRBV4-1; D is possibly TRBD1 (5 bases). Germline loops: CDR1 MGHRA, CDR2 YSYEKL. The CDR3 loop spans 15 amino acids. Trimming took off 0 bases at V and 8 bases at J, with 11 bases between the two ends.

This clonotype was seen more than once but under ten times. At one end, the junction sequence differs from germline, possibly due to a read error. The chain employs TRBV20-1 and TRBJ2-6; 7 bases are shared with TRBD1. Germline CDR1 DFQATT, CDR2 SNEGSKA (reference sequence). The CDR3 totals 17 residues. CDR3 sequence: CSARVGPLWAGGNVLTF. As DNA, the CDR3 is TGCAGTGCCCGGGTGGGTCCGCTTTGGGCAGGGGGCAACGTCCTGACTTTC.

This clonotype counts as medium-sized. J is TRBJ1-5 and V is TRBV7-2; D unresolved. Germline lookup yields CDR1 SGHTA and CDR2 FQGNSA. The CDR3 consists of 13 residues. Between the trimmed V and J ends, which lost 5 bases and 1 base, there was a span of 6 bases. The CDR3 loop reads CASSPSSNQPQHF. Written as DNA, the CDR3 is TGTGCCAGCAGCCCATCGAGCAATCAGCCCCAGCATTTT.

This clonotype has a single count. The rearrangement uses TRBV9 and TRBJ2-2, with unresolved D. The germline V gene has CDR1 SGDLS and CDR2 YYNGEE. The length of the CDR3 is 12 residues. The V gene lost 1 base and the J gene lost 8 bases, with 6 bases spanning the gap. CDR3 in amino acids: CASSVLTGELFF. The CDR3, as DNA: TGTGCCAGCAGCGTACTCACAGGGGAGCTGTTTTTT.

The gene calls are TRBV7-6 and TRBJ2-3, with 13 bases lining up with TRBD2. The CDR3 runs 16 residues. Germline CDR1 is SGHVS and CDR2 is FNYEAQ. Trimming removed 5 bases from V and 2 bases from J; junction bases left unmatched: 4. This CDR3 reads CASSTGLAGDTDTQYF. CDR3 DNA sequence: TGTGCCAGCAGCACCGGACTAGCGGGGGACACAGATACGCAGTATTTT.

This clonotype showed up just a few times. This chain joins TRBV5-1 and TRBJ2-2, with TRBD2 matching 11 bases. V shed 2 bases and J 6 bases; nucleotides not matched to a gene: 3. CDR3 length: 15 amino acids. Germline V lookup: CDR1 SGHRS, CDR2 YFSETQ. In nucleotides, the CDR3 is TGCGCCAGCAGCTTCCTAGCGGGAGGTCCCGGGGAGCTGTTTTTT. It yields the protein CASSFLAGGPGELFF.

This clonotype occurred a few times. V is TRBV5-1 and J is TRBJ1-2; unclear D gene. The V end lost 0 bases, the J end lost 6 bases, and 18 bases lay between the germline ends. The CDR3 is 16 residues long. Germline V gives CDR1 SGHRS, CDR2 YFSETQ. The CDR3 region is CASSLEEGSRLDGYTF. CDR3 nucleotide sequence: TGCGCCAGCAGCTTGGAAGAGGGTTCCAGGCTCGATGGCTACACCTTC.

DNA of the CDR3: TGTGCCAGCAGTGTGTCGGGGGGAAATCAGCCCCAGCATTTT. This encodes CASSVSGGNQPQHF. The chain couples TRBV2 to TRBJ1-5, with D perhaps matching TRBD1 (5 bases). V was shortened by 4 bases and J by 4 bases, with 11 bases between the two germline ends. This CDR3 comprises 14 residues. CDR1 is SNHLY, CDR2 FYNNEI, per germline.

Worth noting for this clonotype: A much larger clone sits a single nucleotide away, making a read error possible. The gene calls are TRBV7-3 and TRBJ2-5; D may be TRBD2 (6 bases). CDR1 and CDR2 from the germline V gene are SGHTA and FQGTGA. There are 17 residues in the CDR3. CDR3 loop: CASSLPAPGVKEETQHF. The CDR3 nucleotides read TGTGCCAGCAGCTTACCCGCACCGGGAGTTAAGGAAGAGACCCAGCACTTC.

The chain employs TRBV29-1 and TRBJ2-6, with D perhaps TRBD1 (6 bases). Germline V gene lookup returns CDR1 SQVTM and CDR2 ANQGSEA. The V gene lost 2 bases and the J gene lost 1 base, with 6 bases spanning the gap. This CDR3 region has 14 residues. The CDR3 region is CSVETGSGANVLTF. The CDR3 DNA is TGCAGCGTTGAAACAGGGTCTGGGGCCAACGTCCTGACTTTC.